The sequence of this TCR beta chain was determined in a study of blood T cell repertoires in COVID-19. Study information: In each case, the material was cDNA or gDNA derived from T cells, B-cell-depleted T cells, or PBMCs.

This clone was seen only a few times. The same CDR3 can be traced to other DNA sequences in this sample. Authors' processing steps: Researchers report that nucleated cell counts were estimated from reference gene primer amplification. The assay was immunoSEQ multiplex PCR, and TCRdb's table has in-frame clones only and misses some. That table furnishes V, J and clone size, whereas the DNA furnished D and trimming. The repertoire holds approximately 270,000 clones, 70% to 90% seen once, with more than 9.5% in the top ten. Germline V gene data show CDR1 as SNHLY and CDR2 as FYNNEI. CDR3 size: 13 residues. The V end lost 4 bases, the J end lost 3 bases, and 9 bases lay between the germline ends.

This clonotype was obtained from a woman aged 70-85 years with acute or convalescent COVID-19. The sequenced sample was peripheral blood. The chain couples TRBV2 to TRBJ1-2; perhaps TRBD1 as D (5 bases). This CDR3 is CASSGQGHYGYTF. CDR3 nucleotides: TGTGCCAGCAGTGGGCAGGGCCACTATGGCTACACCTTC.